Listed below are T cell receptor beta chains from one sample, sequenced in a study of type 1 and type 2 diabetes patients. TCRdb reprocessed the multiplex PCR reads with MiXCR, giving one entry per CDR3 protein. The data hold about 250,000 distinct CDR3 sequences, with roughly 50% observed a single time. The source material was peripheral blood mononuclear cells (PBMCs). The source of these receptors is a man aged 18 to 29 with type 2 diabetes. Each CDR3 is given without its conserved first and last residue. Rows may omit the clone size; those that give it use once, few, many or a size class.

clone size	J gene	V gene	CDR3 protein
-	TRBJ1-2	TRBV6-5	ASARGQGYGYT
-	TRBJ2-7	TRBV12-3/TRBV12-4	ASSLGLAGHYEQY
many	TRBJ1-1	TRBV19	ASSIGTGSEAF
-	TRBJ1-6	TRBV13	ASGAYGSPLH
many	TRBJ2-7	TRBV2	ASRSRSSYEQY
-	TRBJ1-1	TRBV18	ASSPQALDTEAF
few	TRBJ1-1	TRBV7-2	ASREPSTEAF
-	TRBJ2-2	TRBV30	AWLGVTGELF
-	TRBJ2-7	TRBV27	ASSLLMSYEQY
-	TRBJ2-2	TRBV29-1	SVEASAGELF
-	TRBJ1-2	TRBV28	ASSDNGYT
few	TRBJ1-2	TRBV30	AWSDSNNYGYT
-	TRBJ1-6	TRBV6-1	ASSLPDLNSPLH
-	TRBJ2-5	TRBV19	ASSKTDNQETQY
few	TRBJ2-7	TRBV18	ASSPPGLAGGSSYEQY
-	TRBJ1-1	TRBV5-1	ASSSDGKNTEAF
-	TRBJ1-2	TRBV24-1	ATSDSSKKSYT
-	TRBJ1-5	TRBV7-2	ASSKAQGSNQPQH
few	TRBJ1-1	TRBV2	ASSGPGQSNTEAF
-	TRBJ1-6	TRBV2	ASSYFSTGSSYNSPLH
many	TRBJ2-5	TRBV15	ATSTHGGETQY
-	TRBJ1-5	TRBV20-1	SAHRGGRGNQPQH
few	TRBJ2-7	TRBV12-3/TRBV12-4	ASSGDEQY
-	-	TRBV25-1	ASSRGVRGNEQF
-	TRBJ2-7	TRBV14	ASSQAPGLEGGEQY
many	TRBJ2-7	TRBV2	ASSGSQGYEQY
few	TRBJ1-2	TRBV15	ATSTDRRLQPNYGYT
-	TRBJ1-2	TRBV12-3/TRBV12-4	ASSPRGQSYGYT
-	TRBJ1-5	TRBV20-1	SARDLYRDRGGNQPQH
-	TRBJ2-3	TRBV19	ASSTTRTSGTSTDTQY
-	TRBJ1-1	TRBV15	ATSDTGGVTEAF
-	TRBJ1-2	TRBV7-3	ASSLGAGSPYGYT
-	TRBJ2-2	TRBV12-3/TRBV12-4	ASSPRQGATGELF
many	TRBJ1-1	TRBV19	ASLGRHMNTEAF
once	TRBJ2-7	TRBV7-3	ASSLGDRVY
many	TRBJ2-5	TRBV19	ASSIGGYQETQY
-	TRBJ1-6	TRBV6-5	ASSYDGGAGSPLH
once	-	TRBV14	ASSQGTSGRDEQF
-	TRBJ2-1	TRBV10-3	AISRGTGTGIDEQF
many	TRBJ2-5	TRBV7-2	ASSLSRGRGQETQY
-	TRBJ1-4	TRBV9	ASSLGEGREKLF
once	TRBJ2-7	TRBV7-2	ASSSLDGAWEQY
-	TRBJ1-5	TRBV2	ASRESGGYSNQPQH
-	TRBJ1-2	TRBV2	ASRGAYYGYT
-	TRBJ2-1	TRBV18	ASSPNDGYNEQF
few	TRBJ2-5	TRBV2	ASSPLRLGGTQY
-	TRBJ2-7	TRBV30	AWSEGLAVHYEQY
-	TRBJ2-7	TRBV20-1	SARQSGTALYEQY
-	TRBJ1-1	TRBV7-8	ASSPTGYFPEAF
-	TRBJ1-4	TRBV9	ASSNRQGGSEKLF
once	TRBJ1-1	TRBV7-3	ASSQGGGADTEAF
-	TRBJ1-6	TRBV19	ASTKSISSYNSPLH
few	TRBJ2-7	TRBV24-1	ATSDRGTGWNEQY
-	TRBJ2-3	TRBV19	ASTASGTGKTDTQY
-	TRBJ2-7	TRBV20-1	SARGSGGAEGYEQY
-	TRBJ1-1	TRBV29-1	SDLSGEGAEAF